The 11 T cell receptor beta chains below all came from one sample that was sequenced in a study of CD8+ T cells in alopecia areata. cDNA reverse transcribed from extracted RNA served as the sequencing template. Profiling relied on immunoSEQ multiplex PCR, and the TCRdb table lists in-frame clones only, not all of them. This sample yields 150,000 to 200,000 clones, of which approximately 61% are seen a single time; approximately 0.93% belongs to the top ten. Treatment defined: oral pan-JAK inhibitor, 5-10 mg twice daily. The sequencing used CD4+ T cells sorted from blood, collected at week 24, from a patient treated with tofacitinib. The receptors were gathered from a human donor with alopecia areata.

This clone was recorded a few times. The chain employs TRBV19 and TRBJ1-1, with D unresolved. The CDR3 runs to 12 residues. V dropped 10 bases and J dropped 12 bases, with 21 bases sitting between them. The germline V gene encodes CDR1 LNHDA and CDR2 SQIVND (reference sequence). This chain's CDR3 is CAIGEGNHWTFF. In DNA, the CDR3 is TGTGCCATCGGAGAGGGCAATCACTGGACTTTCTTT.

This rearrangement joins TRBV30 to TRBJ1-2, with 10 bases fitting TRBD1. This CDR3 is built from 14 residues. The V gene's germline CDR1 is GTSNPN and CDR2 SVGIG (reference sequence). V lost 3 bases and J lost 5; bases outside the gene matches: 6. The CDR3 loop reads CAWSRDRGDYGYTF. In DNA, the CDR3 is TGTGCCTGGAGCCGGGACAGGGGAGATTATGGCTACACCTTC.

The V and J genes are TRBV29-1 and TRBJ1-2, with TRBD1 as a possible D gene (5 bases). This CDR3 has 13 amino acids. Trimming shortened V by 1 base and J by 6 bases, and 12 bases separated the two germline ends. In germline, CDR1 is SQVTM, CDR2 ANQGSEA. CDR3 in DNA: TGCAGCGTTGAAGGAACAGGCGGGGATGGCTACACCTTC. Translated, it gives CSVEGTGGDGYTF.

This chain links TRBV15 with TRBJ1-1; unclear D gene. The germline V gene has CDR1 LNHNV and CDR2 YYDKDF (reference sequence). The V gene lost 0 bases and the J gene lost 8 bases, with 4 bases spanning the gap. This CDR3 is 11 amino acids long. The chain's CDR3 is CATSRDQEAFF. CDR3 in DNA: TGTGCCACCAGCAGAGATCAAGAAGCTTTCTTT.

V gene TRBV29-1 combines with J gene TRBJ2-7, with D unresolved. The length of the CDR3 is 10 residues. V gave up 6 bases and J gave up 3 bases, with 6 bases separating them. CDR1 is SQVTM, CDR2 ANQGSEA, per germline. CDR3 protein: CSVGSYEQYF. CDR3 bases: TGCAGCGTCGGTAGCTACGAGCAGTACTTC.

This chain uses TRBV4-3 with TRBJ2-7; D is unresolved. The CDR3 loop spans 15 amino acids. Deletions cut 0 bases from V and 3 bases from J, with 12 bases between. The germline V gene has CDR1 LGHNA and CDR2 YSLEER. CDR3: CASSQEQESIYEQYF. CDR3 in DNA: TGCGCCAGCAGCCAAGAACAAGAGTCGATCTACGAGCAGTACTTC.

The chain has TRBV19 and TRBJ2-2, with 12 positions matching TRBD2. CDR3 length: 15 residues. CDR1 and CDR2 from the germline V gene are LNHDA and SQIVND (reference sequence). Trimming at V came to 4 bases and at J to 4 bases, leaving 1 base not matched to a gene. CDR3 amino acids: CASSTLAGGTGELFF. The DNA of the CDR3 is TGTGCCAGTAGTACACTAGCGGGGGGCACCGGGGAGCTGTTTTTT.

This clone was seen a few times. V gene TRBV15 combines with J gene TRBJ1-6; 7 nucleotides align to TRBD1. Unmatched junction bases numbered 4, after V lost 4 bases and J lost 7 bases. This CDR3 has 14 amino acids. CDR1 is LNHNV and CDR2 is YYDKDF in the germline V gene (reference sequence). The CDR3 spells CATSTGTDNSPLHF. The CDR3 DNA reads TGTGCCACCAGCACCGGGACAGACAATTCACCCCTCCACTTT.

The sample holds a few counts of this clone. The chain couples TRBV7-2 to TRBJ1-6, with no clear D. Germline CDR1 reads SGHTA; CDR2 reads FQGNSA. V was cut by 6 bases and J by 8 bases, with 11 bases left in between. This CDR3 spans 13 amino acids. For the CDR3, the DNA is TGTGCCAGCAGGGGTTATTTGGATTCACCCCTCCACTTT. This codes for CASRGYLDSPLHF.

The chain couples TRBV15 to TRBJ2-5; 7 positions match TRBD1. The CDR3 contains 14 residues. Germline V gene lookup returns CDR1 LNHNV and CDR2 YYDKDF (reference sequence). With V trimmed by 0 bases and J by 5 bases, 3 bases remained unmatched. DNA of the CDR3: TGTGCCACCAGCAGAGATGACAGGGCTGAGACCCAGTACTTC. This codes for CATSRDDRAETQYF.

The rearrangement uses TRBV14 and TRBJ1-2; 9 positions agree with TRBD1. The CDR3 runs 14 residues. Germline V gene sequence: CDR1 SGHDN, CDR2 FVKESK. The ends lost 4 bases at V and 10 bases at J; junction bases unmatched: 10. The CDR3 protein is CASSRLGDREFYTF. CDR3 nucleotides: TGTGCCAGCAGCCGCCTTGGGGACAGGGAATTCTACACCTTC.